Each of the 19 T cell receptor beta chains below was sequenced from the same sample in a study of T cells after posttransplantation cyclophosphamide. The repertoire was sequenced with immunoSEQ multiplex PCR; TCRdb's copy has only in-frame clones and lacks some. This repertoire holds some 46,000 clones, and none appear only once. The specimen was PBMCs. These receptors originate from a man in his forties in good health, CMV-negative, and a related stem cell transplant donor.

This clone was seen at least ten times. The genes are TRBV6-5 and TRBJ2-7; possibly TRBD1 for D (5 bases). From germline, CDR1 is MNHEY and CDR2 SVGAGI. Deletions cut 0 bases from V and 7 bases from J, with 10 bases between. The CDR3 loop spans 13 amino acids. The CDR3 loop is CASSYSMGLEQYV. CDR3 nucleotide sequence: TGTGCCAGCAGTTACTCGATGGGGCTTGAGCAGTACGTC.

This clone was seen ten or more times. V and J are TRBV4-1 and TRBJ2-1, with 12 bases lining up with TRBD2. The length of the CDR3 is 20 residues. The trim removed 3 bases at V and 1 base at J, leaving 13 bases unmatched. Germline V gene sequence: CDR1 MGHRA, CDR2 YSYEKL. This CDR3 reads CASSQRGYLAGGPSYNEQFF. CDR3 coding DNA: TGCGCCAGCAGCCAGAGGGGGTACCTAGCGGGGGGGCCGTCCTACAATGAGCAGTTCTTC.

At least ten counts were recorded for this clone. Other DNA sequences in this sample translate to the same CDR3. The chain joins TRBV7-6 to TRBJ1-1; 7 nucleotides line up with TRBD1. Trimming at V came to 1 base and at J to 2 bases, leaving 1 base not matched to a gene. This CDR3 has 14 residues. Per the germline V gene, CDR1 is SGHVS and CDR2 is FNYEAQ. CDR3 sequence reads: CASSLGTGNTEAFF. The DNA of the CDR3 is TGTGCCAGCAGCTTAGGGACAGGAAACACTGAAGCTTTCTTT.

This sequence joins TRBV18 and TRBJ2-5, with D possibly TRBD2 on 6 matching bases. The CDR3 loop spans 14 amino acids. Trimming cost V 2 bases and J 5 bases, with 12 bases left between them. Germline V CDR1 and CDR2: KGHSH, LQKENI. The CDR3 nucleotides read TGTGCCAGCTCACCAAGGGGAGGCGCCGAGACCCAGTACTTC. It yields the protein CASSPRGGAETQYF. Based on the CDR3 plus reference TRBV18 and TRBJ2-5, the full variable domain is NAGVMQNPRHLVRRRGQEARLRCSPMKGHSHVYWYRQLPEEGLKFMVYLQKENIIDESGMPKERFSAEFPKEGPSILRIQQVVRGDSAAYFCASSPRGGAETQYFGPGTRLLVL.

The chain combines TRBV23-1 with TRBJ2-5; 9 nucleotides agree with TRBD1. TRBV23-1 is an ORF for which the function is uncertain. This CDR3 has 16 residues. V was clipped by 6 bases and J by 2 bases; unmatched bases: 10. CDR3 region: CASSPSGTGFQETQYF. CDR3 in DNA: TGCGCCAGCAGCCCTTCCGGGACAGGGTTTCAAGAGACCCAGTACTTC.

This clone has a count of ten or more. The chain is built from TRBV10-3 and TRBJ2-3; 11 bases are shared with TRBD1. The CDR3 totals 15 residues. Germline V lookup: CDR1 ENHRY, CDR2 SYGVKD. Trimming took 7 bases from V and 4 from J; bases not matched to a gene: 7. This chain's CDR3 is CAITPGTGGSDTQYF. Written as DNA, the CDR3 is TGTGCCATCACACCCGGGACAGGGGGATCAGATACGCAGTATTTT.

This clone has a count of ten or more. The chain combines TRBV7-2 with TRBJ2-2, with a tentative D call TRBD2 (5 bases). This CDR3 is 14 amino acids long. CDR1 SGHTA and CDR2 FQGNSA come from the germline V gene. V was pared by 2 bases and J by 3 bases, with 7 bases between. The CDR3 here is CASSLQRYTGELFF. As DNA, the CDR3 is TGTGCCAGCAGCTTACAGCGGTACACCGGGGAGCTGTTTTTT.

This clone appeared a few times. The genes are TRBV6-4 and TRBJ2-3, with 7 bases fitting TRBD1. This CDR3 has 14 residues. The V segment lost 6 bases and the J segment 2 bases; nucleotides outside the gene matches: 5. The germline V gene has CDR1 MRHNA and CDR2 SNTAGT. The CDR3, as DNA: TGTGCCAGCAGCCGGGACAGTTTCACAGATACGCAGTATTTT. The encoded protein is CASSRDSFTDTQYF.

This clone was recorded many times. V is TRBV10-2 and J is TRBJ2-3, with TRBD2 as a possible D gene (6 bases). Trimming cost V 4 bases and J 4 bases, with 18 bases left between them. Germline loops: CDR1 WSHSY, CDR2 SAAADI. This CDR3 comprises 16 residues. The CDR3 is CASSALRSGDADTQYF. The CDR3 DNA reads TGCGCCAGCAGTGCCCTTCGGTCGGGAGATGCAGATACGCAGTATTTT.

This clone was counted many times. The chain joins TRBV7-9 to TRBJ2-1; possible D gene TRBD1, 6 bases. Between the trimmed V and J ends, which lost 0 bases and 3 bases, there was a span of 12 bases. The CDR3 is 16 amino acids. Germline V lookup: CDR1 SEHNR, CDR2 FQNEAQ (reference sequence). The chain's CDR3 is CASSLATGTNYNEQFF. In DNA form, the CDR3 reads TGTGCCAGCAGCTTAGCAACCGGGACAAACTACAATGAGCAGTTCTTC.

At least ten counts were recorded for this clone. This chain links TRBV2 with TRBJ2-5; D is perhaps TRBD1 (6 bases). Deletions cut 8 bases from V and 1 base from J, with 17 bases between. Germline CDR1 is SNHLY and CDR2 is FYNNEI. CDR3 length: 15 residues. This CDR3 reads CASGSAGVFQETQYF. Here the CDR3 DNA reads TGTGCCAGCGGCTCGGCAGGGGTATTCCAAGAGACCCAGTACTTC.

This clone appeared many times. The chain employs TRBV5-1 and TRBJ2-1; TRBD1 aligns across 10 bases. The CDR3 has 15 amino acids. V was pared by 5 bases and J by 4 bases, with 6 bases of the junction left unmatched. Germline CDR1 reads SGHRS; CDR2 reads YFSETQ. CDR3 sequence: CASRLGTGAYNEQFF. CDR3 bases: TGCGCCAGCAGACTCGGGACAGGGGCATACAATGAGCAGTTCTTC.

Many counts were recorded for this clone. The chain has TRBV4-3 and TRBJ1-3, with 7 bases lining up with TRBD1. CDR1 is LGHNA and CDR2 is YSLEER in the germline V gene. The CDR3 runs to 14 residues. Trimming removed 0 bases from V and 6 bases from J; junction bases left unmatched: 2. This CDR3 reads CASSQDTGANTIYF. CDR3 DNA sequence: TGCGCCAGCAGCCAAGATACAGGGGCAAACACCATATATTTT.

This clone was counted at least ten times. The CDR3 here is CAISEGQRGNQPQHF. Here the CDR3 DNA reads TGTGCCATCAGTGAAGGACAGAGGGGCAATCAGCCCCAGCATTTT. V gene TRBV10-3 combines with J gene TRBJ1-5, with D tentatively TRBD1 (6 bases). CDR1 ENHRY and CDR2 SYGVKD come from the germline V gene. V was clipped by 3 bases and J by 2 bases, with 11 bases between them. The length of the CDR3 is 15 residues.

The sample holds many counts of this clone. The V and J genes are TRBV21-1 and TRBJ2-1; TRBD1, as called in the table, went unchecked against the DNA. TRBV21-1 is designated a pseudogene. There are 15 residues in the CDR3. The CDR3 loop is CASSKAGRIQGNRFF. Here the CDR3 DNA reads TGTGCCAGCAGCAAAGCAGGTAGAATACAGGGTAACCGGTTCTTC.

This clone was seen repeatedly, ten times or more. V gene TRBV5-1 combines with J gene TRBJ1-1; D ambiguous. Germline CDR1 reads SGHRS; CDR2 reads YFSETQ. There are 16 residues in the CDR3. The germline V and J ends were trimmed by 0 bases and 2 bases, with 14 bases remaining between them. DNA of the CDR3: TGCGCCAGCAGCTTGGACGGAGCGACCCCCAACACTGAAGCTTTCTTT. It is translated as CASSLDGATPNTEAFF.

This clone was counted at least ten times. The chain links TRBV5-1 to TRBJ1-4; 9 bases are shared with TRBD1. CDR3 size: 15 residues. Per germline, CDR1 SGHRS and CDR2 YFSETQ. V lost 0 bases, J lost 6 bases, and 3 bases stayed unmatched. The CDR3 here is CASSLEWTGDEKLFF. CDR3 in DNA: TGCGCCAGCAGCTTGGAGTGGACAGGGGATGAAAAACTGTTTTTT. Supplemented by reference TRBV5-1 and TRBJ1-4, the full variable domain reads KAGVTQTPRYLIKTRGQQVTLSCSPISGHRSVSWYQQTPGQGLQFLFEYFSETQRNKGNFPGRFSGRQFSNSRSEMNVSTLELGDSALYLCASSLEWTGDEKLFFGSGTQLSVL.

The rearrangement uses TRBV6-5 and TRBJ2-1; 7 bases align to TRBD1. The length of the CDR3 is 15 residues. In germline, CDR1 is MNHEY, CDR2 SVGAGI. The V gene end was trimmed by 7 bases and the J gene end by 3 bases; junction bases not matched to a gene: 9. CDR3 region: CASILRQGLYNEQFF. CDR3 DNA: TGTGCCAGCATTCTCAGACAGGGTCTCTACAATGAGCAGTTCTTC.

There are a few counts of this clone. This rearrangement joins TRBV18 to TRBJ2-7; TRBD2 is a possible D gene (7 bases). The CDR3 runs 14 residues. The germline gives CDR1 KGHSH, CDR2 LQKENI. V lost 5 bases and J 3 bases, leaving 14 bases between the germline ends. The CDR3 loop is CASSANREGYEQYF. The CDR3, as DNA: TGTGCCAGCTCAGCAAACAGGGAGGGCTACGAGCAGTACTTC.